This entry lists 26 T cell receptor beta chains sequenced from one sample in a study of response to subunit inactivated influenza vaccine. MiXCR was run by TCRdb on the RT-PCR reads, yielding one entry per CDR3 protein. The sample records hundreds of thousands of distinct CDR3 sequences, 11% being singletons. The same sample was also used in a study of T cells expressing NK-cell markers. That paper adds: Beta-chain TCR cDNA was generated via 5'RACE template switching with UMIs.

The starting material was PBMCs from blood, obtained on the day of vaccination. These receptors were taken from a man aged 50 to 60 who received an inactivated influenza vaccine.

The chain uses TRBV6-5 and TRBJ2-7; 9 nucleotides agree with TRBD1. Trimming at V came to 5 bases and at J to 2 bases, leaving 10 bases not matched to a gene. CDR3 size: 16 residues. Germline values: CDR1 MNHEY, CDR2 SVGAGI. CDR3 region: CASSNKQGARAYEQYF. In DNA form, the CDR3 reads TGTGCCAGCAGTAACAAACAGGGGGCGCGGGCCTACGAGCAGTACTTC.

V usage is TRBV12-3 or TRBV12-4 and J usage is TRBJ1-1; D not resolved. Trimming stripped 5 bases from V and 0 bases from J, with 7 bases between. This CDR3 is 13 amino acids long. The CDR3 here is CASSGKLNTEAFF. CDR3 DNA sequence: TGTGCCAGCAGTGGGAAATTGAACACTGAAGCTTTCTTT.

This clonotype was detected many times. The chain links TRBV28 to TRBJ2-5; TRBD2 is a possible D gene (5 bases). The CDR3 spans 14 residues. Germline V CDR1 and CDR2: MDHEN, SYDVKM. V lost 6 bases and J 3 bases, leaving 14 bases between the germline ends. This CDR3 is CASSSADLKETQYF. The CDR3 DNA reads TGTGCCAGCAGCTCCGCGGACTTGAAAGAGACCCAGTACTTC.

This clonotype was seen a handful of times. A read error may produce the germline difference seen at one junction end. The chain has TRBV28 and TRBJ2-1; TRBD2 agrees at 13 bases. The CDR3 is 14 residues long. Germline V gives CDR1 MDHEN, CDR2 SYDVKM. CDR3 region: CASSFPGTSGIRVF. CDR3 bases: TGTGCCAGCAGTTTCCCCGGGACTAGCGGGATTAGGGTCTTC.

The V call is TRBV12-3 or TRBV12-4, the J call TRBJ2-5, with 12 bases identical to TRBD2. CDR3 length equals 15 residues. V dropped 6 bases and J dropped 5; count of bases not matched to a gene: 7. The DNA for the CDR3 is TGTGCCAGCAGCCCTGACCTAGCGGGAGGGGAGACCCAGTACTTC. Protein product: CASSPDLAGGETQYF.

The chain couples TRBV24-1 to TRBJ2-1, with a possible D match to TRBD2 (5 bases). V was shortened by 6 bases and J by 6 bases, with 8 bases between the two germline ends. Germline V CDR1 and CDR2: KGHDR, SFDVKD. The length of the CDR3 is 12 residues. The CDR3 nucleotides read TGTGCCACCAGTAGCGGCCTCAATGAGCAGTTCTTC. Its translation: CATSSGLNEQFF.

The V gene is TRBV12-3 or TRBV12-4, the J gene TRBJ2-7; D might be TRBD1 (6 bases). CDR3 length equals 13 residues. V was clipped by 3 bases and J by 5 bases, with 11 bases between them. The DNA for the CDR3 is TGTGCCAGCAGTTTCGGAACAGGGCACGAGCAGTACTTC. Encoded protein: CASSFGTGHEQYF.

This sequence joins TRBV7-8 and TRBJ1-4; the D is unclear. The CDR3 is made up of 15 amino acids. In germline, CDR1 is SGHVS, CDR2 FQNEAQ. Trimming shortened V by 2 bases and J by 0 bases, and 7 bases separated the two germline ends. CDR3 coding DNA: TGTGCCAGCAGCTTATTAATCGCAACTAATGAAAAACTGTTTTTT. The encoded protein is CASSLLIATNEKLFF.

This clonotype was counted only a few times. The genes are TRBV29-1 and TRBJ1-1; D not resolved. CDR1 SQVTM and CDR2 ANQGSEA come from the germline V gene. Trimming removed 5 bases at V and 5 bases at J, with 9 bases between. This CDR3 comprises 11 residues. The CDR3 DNA follows: TGCAGCGTTCTCTGGGAAACTGAAGCTTTCTTT. Its protein is CSVLWETEAFF.

This clonotype has only a few counts. This chain connects TRBV6-4 to TRBJ2-1; D possibly corresponds to TRBD2 (6 bases). Germline V CDR1 and CDR2: MRHNA, SNTAGT. Trimming took off 5 bases at V and 0 bases at J, with 14 bases between the two ends. This CDR3 has 16 residues. CDR3 in amino acids: CASSLSREPSYNEQFF. In nucleotides, the CDR3 is TGTGCCAGCAGTCTCTCGCGGGAACCCTCCTACAATGAGCAGTTCTTC.

This clonotype has just a few counts. V gene TRBV11-2 combines with J gene TRBJ2-1; perhaps TRBD1 as D (7 bases). The germline V and J ends were trimmed by 6 bases and 9 bases, with 21 bases remaining between them. The CDR3 spans 15 residues. Looked up from germline, CDR1 is SGHAT and CDR2 is FQNNGV. The CDR3 region is CASSSKSGGLFEQFF. The CDR3 bases are TGTGCCAGCAGTTCGAAATCAGGGGGGTTATTTGAGCAGTTCTTC.

This clonotype was counted only a few times. V and J are TRBV7-2 and TRBJ2-3; D gene uncertain. V lost 5 bases, J lost 6 bases, and 12 bases lay in between. This CDR3 contains 13 residues. Looked up from germline, CDR1 is SGHTA and CDR2 is FQGNSA. The CDR3 sequence: CASSAYIRDTQYF. As DNA, the CDR3 is TGTGCCAGCAGCGCCTACATACGGGATACGCAGTATTTT.

This chain uses TRBV6-2 or TRBV6-3 with TRBJ2-5, with 10 bases matching TRBD2. The V and J ends lost 2 bases and 5 bases, in that order; junction bases with no gene match: 8. Germline lookup yields CDR1 MNHEY and CDR2 SVGEGT. CDR3 length: 16 amino acids. CDR3 bases: TGTGCCAGCAGTTACCCGAAGCGGGGGGGCCTCGAGACCCAGTACTTC. This gives the protein CASSYPKRGGLETQYF.

This sequence joins TRBV7-9 and TRBJ2-2; D is perhaps TRBD2 (6 bases). The germline gives CDR1 SEHNR, CDR2 FQNEAQ (reference sequence). The CDR3 is 15 residues long. CDR3 residues: CGVGLSGAGTGELFF. The CDR3, as DNA: TGTGGAGTAGGTTTGTCGGGAGCGGGCACCGGGGAGCTGTTTTTT. The whole variable domain, remainder taken from reference TRBV7-9 and TRBJ2-2, is DTGVSQNPRHKITKRGQNVTFRCDPISEHNRLYWYRQTLGQGPEFLTYFQNEAQLEKSRLLSDRFSAERPKGSFSTLEIQRTEQGDSAMYLCGVGLSGAGTGELFFGEGSRLTVL.

As for this clonotype: At one end, the junction sequence differs from germline, possibly due to a read error. CDR3 amino acids: CASSLSGGSPYPHF. The CDR3, as DNA: TGCGCCAGCAGCTTGTCTGGGGGATCTCCTTATCCCCACTTC. The J gene is TRBJ2-7, the V gene TRBV5-1; the D call may be TRBD1 or TRBD2 (5 bases each). The CDR3 has 14 residues. CDR1 is SGHRS and CDR2 is YFSETQ in the germline V gene.

As concerns this clonotype: Relative to the germline gene, one junction end is altered; a read error may explain this. This sequence joins TRBV11-3 and TRBJ2-1; 7 bases agree with TRBD1. The CDR3 loop spans 11 amino acids. In germline, CDR1 is SGHNT, CDR2 YENEEA. CDR3 nucleotides: TGTGCCAGCAGCTCGGGGACAGCCGTCCACTTC. It encodes CASSSGTAVHF.

This clonotype occurred many times. This rearrangement joins TRBV7-8 to TRBJ2-4; maybe TRBD2 (5 bases). V was shortened by 9 bases and J by 3 bases, with 9 bases between the two germline ends. The CDR3 length is 12 residues. CDR1 SGHVS and CDR2 FQNEAQ come from the germline V gene. The CDR3 spells CASSRDKNIQYF. Written as DNA, the CDR3 is TGTGCCAGTTCCCGGGACAAAAACATTCAGTACTTC.

This clonotype was seen many times. The chain has TRBV3-1 and TRBJ2-5; D gene unclear. Trimming removed 2 bases from V and 3 bases from J, with 4 bases in between. This CDR3 contains 12 residues. Germline V lookup: CDR1 LGHDT, CDR2 YNNKEL (reference sequence). The CDR3 nucleotides read TGTGCCAGCAGCCAATTTGAAGAGACCCAGTACTTC. Translated: CASSQFEETQYF.

This clonotype has at least ten counts. The gene calls are TRBV10-2 and TRBJ1-6; D unclear. Between the trimmed V and J ends, which lost 2 bases and 2 bases, there was a span of 10 bases. Per germline, CDR1 WSHSY and CDR2 SAAADI. The length of the CDR3 is 16 residues. The DNA for the CDR3 is TGCGCCAGCAGTGAGATTGGTAGGACCTATAATTCACCCCTCCACTTT. This encodes CASSEIGRTYNSPLHF.

This chain connects TRBV14 to TRBJ2-7; 11 positions match TRBD2. V dropped 4 bases and J dropped 6; count of bases not matched to a gene: 8. The germline V gene has CDR1 SGHDN and CDR2 FVKESK. The CDR3 sequence is 15 residues long. This CDR3 reads CASSPGTSGRLEQYF. In nucleotides, the CDR3 is TGTGCCAGCAGCCCCGGGACTAGCGGCCGTCTCGAGCAGTACTTC.

This chain joins TRBV5-1 and TRBJ2-3; possibly TRBD2 for D (6 bases). CDR3 length: 14 amino acids. Trimming cost V 4 bases and J 5 bases, with 14 bases left between them. Germline loops: CDR1 SGHRS, CDR2 YFSETQ. The CDR3 loop is CASSRDGRRDTQYF. The CDR3 bases are TGCGCCAGCAGCCGGGACGGGAGAAGAGATACGCAGTATTTT.

V gene TRBV20-1 combines with J gene TRBJ2-5; 9 bases align to TRBD1. V dropped 5 bases and J dropped 5; count of bases not matched to a gene: 6. Per germline, CDR1 DFQATT and CDR2 SNEGSKA (reference sequence). The CDR3 is 13 residues long. The CDR3 DNA reads TGCAGTGCTTTACAGGGGGCACGGGAGACCCAGTACTTC. Translated, it gives CSALQGARETQYF.

This chain links TRBV15 with TRBJ2-1; the match to TRBD2 covers 9 bases. V shed 3 bases, J shed 2 bases, and the junction held 2 bases outside the gene matches. The CDR3 runs 15 residues. Germline V gene lookup returns CDR1 LNHNV and CDR2 YYDKDF (reference sequence). The CDR3 region is CATSSSSGTYNEQFF. CDR3 sequence (DNA): TGTGCCACCAGCAGTTCTAGCGGGACCTACAATGAGCAGTTCTTC.

This clonotype showed up just a few times. V usage is TRBV11-2 and J usage is TRBJ2-1; D may match TRBD1 or TRBD2 (6 bases each). CDR1 SGHAT and CDR2 FQNNGV come from the germline V gene. The length of the CDR3 is 20 residues. Trimming left V 5 bases short and J 0 bases short, with 26 bases between. Written as DNA, the CDR3 is TGTGCCAGCAGCCCCCGACAGGCCCTCTTAGCGGTTAGCTCCTACAATGAGCAGTTCTTC. Protein sequence: CASSPRQALLAVSSYNEQFF.

The rearrangement uses TRBV3-1 and TRBJ1-2, with 7 nucleotides matching TRBD1. The CDR3 loop spans 15 amino acids. After removal of 2 bases from V and 2 bases from J, the junction contained 5 bases not matched to a gene. Germline CDR1 is LGHDT and CDR2 is YNNKEL (reference sequence). This chain's CDR3 is CASSQRQGSNYGYTF. Written as DNA, the CDR3 is TGTGCCAGCAGCCAACGACAGGGTTCGAACTATGGCTACACCTTC.

The chain employs TRBV9 and TRBJ2-2; no firm D call. Germline V gene lookup returns CDR1 SGDLS and CDR2 YYNGEE. Trimming left V 3 bases short and J 2 bases short, with 8 bases between. This CDR3 has 14 residues. The CDR3 loop is CASSGPQNTGELFF. In nucleotides, the CDR3 is TGTGCCAGCAGCGGACCCCAAAACACCGGGGAGCTGTTTTTT.